This T cell receptor (beta chain) is drawn from a study of CD8+ T cells in alopecia areata. Study context: Treated patients were dosed with oral tofacitinib, taking 5 to 10 mg twice daily. Study-wide findings and caveats: Possibly because of HLA-related factors, TCR sharing was less clear across patients than in mice.

Comment on this clone: Its antigen is as yet unknown.

As the sequencing template, cDNA was produced by extracting RNA and reverse transcribing it. Measured with immunoSEQ multiplex PCR; TCRdb has only the in-frame clones, and not every one. The data contain about 160,000 clones, about 90% of them singletons. PBMCs, the starting material, were the source of sorted CD4+ and CD8+ T cells. V dropped 2 bases and J dropped 5 bases, with 10 bases sitting between them. Germline CDR1 and CDR2: SEHNR and FQNEAQ (reference sequence). The CDR3 runs to 13 residues. The chain couples TRBV7-9 to TRBJ2-7; D not resolved. This clonotype was sampled from a human donor with alopecia areata. The material was CD8+ T cells sorted from blood, obtained at week 0. The CDR3 here is CASSLLPDDEQYF. DNA for the CDR3: TGTGCCAGCAGCTTACTGCCGGATGACGAGCAGTACTTC.